One sample yielded the 25 T cell receptor beta chains listed below, sequenced in a study of human T cells and chemical hapten exposure (dated by TCRdb to about 2021). Taken with the paper, the label for time point translates to: patch test 1, 2 weeks after DPC sensitization. According to the study, the label for this sample's treatment or condition signals: therapeutic diphenylcyclopropenone sensitization with weekly scalp DPC. The library was prepared using RACE. Sequencing relied on a NextSeq 500. Through fastp at Q25 and MiXCR, TCRdb rebuilt clones from the public reads, retaining in-frame beta chains. Under each unique CDR3 protein, matching rows form one entry showing the most common genes and DNA. Within this sample are under 85,000 distinct CDR3 sequences, with 9% to 12% of them counted one time only. Jointly, the top ten make up under 1.5% of the sample. The sample here was whole blood, taken in connection with sensitization to the hapten diphenylcyclopropenone (DPC). The receptors stem from a woman aged 50 to 60 with alopecia areata. Some clones in this sample may be carry-over from other donors' samples.

This clonotype was found a few times. This chain links TRBV5-5 with TRBJ1-5; D not resolved. The germline CDR1 and CDR2 sequences are SGHKS and YYEKEE (reference sequence). CDR3 length equals 14 residues. V was cut by 0 bases and J by 0 bases, with 4 bases left in between. The CDR3 here is CASSLEYSNQPQHF. Here the CDR3 DNA reads TGTGCCAGCAGCTTGGAATATAGCAATCAGCCCCAGCATTTT.

This clonotype turned up a few times. The chain has TRBV20-1 and TRBJ2-5; D call uncertain. V dropped 6 bases and J dropped 4 bases, with 15 bases sitting between them. CDR3 size: 13 residues. Germline V gives CDR1 DFQATT, CDR2 SNEGSKA (reference sequence). In nucleotides, the CDR3 is TGCAGTGCCTTATGGAACCCCCCAGAGACCCAGTACTTC. Its translation: CSALWNPPETQYF.

The sample holds a few counts of this clonotype. The junction and the germline gene differ at one end; a read error may be behind it. The gene calls are TRBV4-1 and TRBJ1-4; 12 positions agree with TRBD1. Germline V gene sequence: CDR1 MGHRA, CDR2 YSYEKL. The CDR3 is made up of 15 amino acids. The chain's CDR3 is CASSKEGTGGEKLFF. In DNA form, the CDR3 reads TGCGCCAGCAGCAAAGAAGGGACAGGGGGCGAAAAACTGTTTTTT.

The rearrangement links TRBV14 to TRBJ2-2; D is unclear. V was shortened by 1 base and J by 6 bases, with 6 bases between the two germline ends. The CDR3 covers 13 residues. Germline V gene sequence: CDR1 SGHDN, CDR2 FVKESK. CDR3 sequence reads: CASSQGLPGELFF. For the CDR3, the DNA is TGTGCCAGCAGCCAAGGACTTCCCGGGGAGCTGTTTTTT.

The chain is built from TRBV12-3 or TRBV12-4 and TRBJ1-5; a possible D gene is TRBD1 (6 bases). Deletions cut 2 bases from V and 7 bases from J, with 12 bases between. This CDR3 spans 14 amino acids. This chain's CDR3 is CASSLMGGGQPQHF. CDR3 in DNA: TGTGCCAGCAGTTTAATGGGGGGCGGGCAGCCCCAGCATTTT.

A few counts support this clonotype. The chain has TRBV20-1 and TRBJ1-6; D not resolved. The V gene lost 2 bases and the J gene lost 7 bases, with 9 bases spanning the gap. CDR3 length: 13 residues. Germline loops: CDR1 DFQATT, CDR2 SNEGSKA (reference sequence). CDR3 DNA: TGCAGTGCTAGAATCGAGGGAAATTCACCCCTCCACTTT. As protein: CSARIEGNSPLHF.

The rearrangement uses TRBV25-1 and TRBJ2-1, with D tentatively TRBD2 (7 bases). V lost 0 bases and J 0 bases, leaving 24 bases between the germline ends. The CDR3 consists of 21 residues. Germline CDR1 is MGHDK and CDR2 is SYGVNS. In nucleotides, the CDR3 is TGTGCCAGCAGTGAATATGGGGGGGCGGGCTCAATTCGGAGCTCCTACAATGAGCAGTTCTTC. The encoded protein is CASSEYGGAGSIRSSYNEQFF.

This clonotype appeared many times. The chain is built from TRBV11-3 and TRBJ2-7; TRBD2 agrees at 7 bases. The V gene end was trimmed by 3 bases and the J gene end by 5 bases; junction bases not matched to a gene: 10. Germline V gene lookup returns CDR1 SGHNT and CDR2 YENEEA. This CDR3 has 15 amino acids. Here the CDR3 reads CASSLGEGGSDEQYF. The CDR3 coding sequence is TGTGCCAGCAGCTTGGGTGAGGGCGGGAGTGACGAGCAGTACTTC.

CDR3 region: CSARESRTGGGLGNQPQHF. The CDR3 DNA sequence: TGCAGTGCTAGAGAGAGTAGGACAGGGGGCGGCCTAGGCAATCAGCCCCAGCATTTT. The chain recombines TRBV20-1 with TRBJ1-5, with 11 bases matching TRBD1. This CDR3 contains 19 residues. CDR1 DFQATT and CDR2 SNEGSKA come from the germline V gene (reference sequence). V trimming: 0 bases; J trimming: 2 bases; junction bases outside the gene matches: 12.

This clonotype was found many times. The chain combines TRBV29-1 with TRBJ2-7; TRBD1 is a possible D gene (5 bases). CDR3 length: 14 amino acids. From germline, CDR1 is SQVTM and CDR2 ANQGSEA. With 0 bases removed from V and 7 bases from J, the gap between germline ends came to 16 bases. The CDR3 DNA reads as TGCAGCGTTGAAGATCGTCTAGGGGCGCGTGAGCAGTACTTC. Its protein is CSVEDRLGAREQYF.

The V call is TRBV12-3 or TRBV12-4, the J call TRBJ1-1, with unresolved D. Deletions cut 6 bases from V and 7 bases from J, with 9 bases between. The CDR3 spans 11 residues. The CDR3 loop is CASSPGFEAFF. The CDR3 bases are TGTGCCAGCAGCCCCGGGTTTGAAGCTTTCTTT.

The genes are TRBV11-2 and TRBJ2-1, with TRBD2 matching 15 bases. The length of the CDR3 is 16 residues. Unmatched junction bases numbered 8, after V lost 1 base and J lost 13 bases. CDR1 and CDR2 (germline): SGHAT, FQNNGV. The DNA of the CDR3 is TGTGCCAGCAGCTTAGGGCGGACTAGCGGGAGGGCCCGACAGTTCTTC. This sequence encodes CASSLGRTSGRARQFF.

In this sample, this clonotype turned up a few times. The rearrangement joins TRBV19 to TRBJ1-3, with D uncertain. Trimming removed 9 bases from V and 0 bases from J, with 15 bases in between. Germline values: CDR1 LNHDA, CDR2 SQIVND (reference sequence). The CDR3 runs to 15 residues. The CDR3 here is CASNGLKNSGNTIYF. The CDR3 DNA reads TGTGCCAGCAACGGACTGAAGAACTCTGGAAACACCATATATTTT.

This clonotype was picked up a small number of times. V gene TRBV29-1 combines with J gene TRBJ2-5, with 7 positions matching TRBD2. The trim removed 8 bases at V and 9 bases at J, leaving 12 bases unmatched. The CDR3 spans 12 residues. Per the germline V gene, CDR1 is SQVTM and CDR2 is ANQGSEA. The CDR3 nucleotides are TGCAGCACAGGCCACCTTGGGGGGGCCCAGTACTTC. Residues: CSTGHLGGAQYF.

In its sample, this clonotype was seen a few times. The chain has TRBV20-1 and TRBJ2-7; TRBD2 matches at 7 bases. CDR1 and CDR2 (germline): DFQATT, SNEGSKA (reference sequence). The ends lost 0 bases at V and 5 bases at J; junction bases unmatched: 7. The CDR3 totals 14 residues. CDR3 residues: CSARDPQGGDEQYF. DNA for the CDR3: TGCAGTGCTAGAGACCCCCAGGGAGGGGACGAGCAGTACTTC.

The chain couples TRBV20-1 to TRBJ2-5, with TRBD2 as a possible D gene (5 bases). Trimming removed 4 bases from V and 0 bases from J, with 9 bases in between. CDR3 length: 13 residues. Germline V gene data show CDR1 as DFQATT and CDR2 as SNEGSKA (reference sequence). The CDR3 region is CSAIARNQETQYF. In DNA, the CDR3 is TGCAGTGCTATAGCGCGGAACCAAGAGACCCAGTACTTC.

This clonotype was detected many times. The chain is built from TRBV20-1 and TRBJ1-2, with 8 bases that match TRBD1. The junction had 7 bases not matched to a gene; V was cut back by 3 bases and J by 4 bases. This CDR3 has 14 residues. CDR1 is DFQATT, CDR2 SNEGSKA, per germline (reference sequence). The CDR3 nucleotides read TGCAGTGCTAGCAGGGGGCTCCTGACCTATGGCTACACCTTC. It codes for CSASRGLLTYGYTF.

This chain uses TRBV29-1 with TRBJ2-5; TRBD2 matches at 10 bases. The length of the CDR3 is 14 residues. Germline lookup yields CDR1 SQVTM and CDR2 ANQGSEA. With 8 bases clipped from V and 5 bases from J, the junction kept 11 bases outside the gene matches. The CDR3 loop is CSLQEGTSVETQYF. The DNA for the CDR3 is TGCAGCCTCCAAGAGGGGACTAGCGTTGAGACCCAGTACTTC. Together with reference TRBV29-1 and TRBJ2-5, the CDR3 gives the full variable domain: SAVISQKPSRDICQRGTSLTIQCQVDSQVTMMFWYRQQPGQSLTLIATANQGSEATYESGFVIDKFPISRPNLTFSTLTVSNMSPEDSSIYLCSLQEGTSVETQYFGPGTRLLVL.

The chain carries TRBV12-2 and TRBJ1-5; TRBD1 is the table's D call and was not checked against the DNA. TRBV12-2 is designated a pseudogene. The CDR3 extends over 18 amino acids. The CDR3 nucleotides read TGTGCAAGTCGCTCAACCGGGACAGGGGCTGAGGACCGTCAGCCCCAGCATTTT. The encoded protein is CASRSTGTGAEDRQPQHF.

CDR3: CASSQNTDTQYF. The CDR3 DNA sequence: TGTGCCAGCTCACAAAACACAGATACGCAGTATTTT. The chain has TRBV18 and TRBJ2-3, with D unclear. CDR1 KGHSH and CDR2 LQKENI come from the germline V gene. Trimming pared 4 bases from V and 2 bases from J, leaving 4 bases between. The CDR3 loop spans 12 amino acids.

This clonotype was seen a few times. V and J are TRBV18 and TRBJ2-1; D call uncertain. Trimming left V 5 bases short and J 2 bases short, with 19 bases between. The CDR3 length is 17 residues. CDR1 KGHSH and CDR2 LQKENI come from the germline V gene. The CDR3 here is CASSESWPQSPYNEQFF. The CDR3 DNA sequence: TGTGCCAGCTCAGAATCTTGGCCCCAAAGCCCCTACAATGAGCAGTTCTTC.

This clonotype was detected only a few times. The chain carries TRBV18 and TRBJ1-2; 7 bases are shared with TRBD1. The CDR3 has 19 residues. The germline V gene has CDR1 KGHSH and CDR2 LQKENI. Trimming at V came to 3 bases and at J to 0 bases, leaving 16 bases not matched to a gene. CDR3 protein: CASSPLGAGQPQANYGYTF. The DNA for the CDR3 is TGTGCCAGCTCACCCCTCGGTGCGGGACAGCCACAAGCTAACTATGGCTACACCTTC.

This clonotype has a handful of counts. J is TRBJ2-7 and V is TRBV4-3; 11 nucleotides agree with TRBD2. Germline CDR1 LGHNA, CDR2 YSLEER. This CDR3 has 19 residues. V lost 0 bases to trimming and J lost 1 base; unmatched junction nucleotides: 11. The CDR3 DNA follows: TGCGCCAGCAGCCAAGATATAGGGCTAGCGGGAGGCCTATCCTACGAGCAGTACTTC. Amino acid sequence: CASSQDIGLAGGLSYEQYF.

This clonotype was seen ten or more times. The CDR3 bases are TGTGCCAGCAGCTTAGACTCCTTTAGCGGGAGGGTCGGGGAGCTGTTTTTT. It is translated as CASSLDSFSGRVGELFF. The chain carries TRBV11-2 and TRBJ2-2, with 11 bases lining up with TRBD2. There are 17 residues in the CDR3. V trimming: 0 bases; J trimming: 7 bases; junction bases outside the gene matches: 7. Germline V gene data show CDR1 as SGHAT and CDR2 as FQNNGV.

This clonotype turned up a few times. The chain joins TRBV6-5 to TRBJ1-4; D possibly corresponds to TRBD1 (5 bases). The CDR3 has 15 residues. CDR1 is MNHEY, CDR2 SVGAGI, per germline. V shed 6 bases and J shed 6 bases, with 17 bases lying between them. For the CDR3, the DNA is TGTGCCAGCAGCCAACTACAGGCCGGTGATGAAAAACTGTTTTTT. Amino acids: CASSQLQAGDEKLFF.